This T cell receptor beta chain was observed in a study of blood T cell repertoires in COVID-19. Study in general: Italy, Spain and the United States were the sources of the convalescent and acute COVID-19 samples.

This table comes from immunoSEQ multiplex PCR, and its TCRdb copy is limited to in-frame clones, with some not included. Altogether 380,000 or so clones are present, roughly 90% being singletons, with the ten largest covering more than 1%. CDR1 and CDR2 (germline): MNHEY, SVGAGI. This CDR3 has 16 residues. Trimming shortened V by 0 bases and J by 7 bases, and 16 bases separated the two germline ends. As to this clone: In the same sample, other DNA sequences code for this CDR3.

This clonotype originated in a man between 35 and 55 years old with acute or convalescent COVID-19. Material: peripheral blood. V and J are TRBV6-5 and TRBJ1-3; a possible D gene is TRBD1 (5 bases). The CDR3 reads CASSYSGASSGNTIYF. The DNA for the CDR3 is TGTGCCAGCAGTTACTCTGGGGCTTCTAGCGGGAACACCATATATTTT.